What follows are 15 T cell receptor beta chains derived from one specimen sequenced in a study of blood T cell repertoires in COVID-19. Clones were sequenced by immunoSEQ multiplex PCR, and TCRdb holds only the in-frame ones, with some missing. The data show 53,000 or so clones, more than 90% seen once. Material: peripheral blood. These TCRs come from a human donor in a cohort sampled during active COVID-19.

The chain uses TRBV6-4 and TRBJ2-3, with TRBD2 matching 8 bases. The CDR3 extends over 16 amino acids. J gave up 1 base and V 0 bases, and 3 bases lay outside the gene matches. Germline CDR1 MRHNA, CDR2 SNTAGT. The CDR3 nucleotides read TGTGCCAGCAGTGACTCGAGCGGGGGTGGCACAGATACGCAGTATTTT. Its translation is CASSDSSGGGTDTQYF.

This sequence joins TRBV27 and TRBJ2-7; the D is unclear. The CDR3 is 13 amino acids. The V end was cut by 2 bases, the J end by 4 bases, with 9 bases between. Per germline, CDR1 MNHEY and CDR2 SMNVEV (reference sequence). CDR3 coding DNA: TGTGCCAGCAGTTTAAGTGCCGGGTACGAGCAGTACTTC. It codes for CASSLSAGYEQYF.

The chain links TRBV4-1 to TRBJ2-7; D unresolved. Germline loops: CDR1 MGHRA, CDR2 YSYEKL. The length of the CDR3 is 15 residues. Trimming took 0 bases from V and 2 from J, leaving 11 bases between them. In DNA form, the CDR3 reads TGCGCCAGCAGCCAAGATCAATACAGAACCTACGAGCAGTACTTC. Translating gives CASSQDQYRTYEQYF.

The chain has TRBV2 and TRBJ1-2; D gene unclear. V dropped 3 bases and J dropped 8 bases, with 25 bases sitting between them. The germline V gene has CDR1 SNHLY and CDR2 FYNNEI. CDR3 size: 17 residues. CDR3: CASSDILGKMEARGYTF. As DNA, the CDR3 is TGTGCCAGCAGTGATATTTTAGGGAAGATGGAGGCGCGCGGCTACACCTTC.

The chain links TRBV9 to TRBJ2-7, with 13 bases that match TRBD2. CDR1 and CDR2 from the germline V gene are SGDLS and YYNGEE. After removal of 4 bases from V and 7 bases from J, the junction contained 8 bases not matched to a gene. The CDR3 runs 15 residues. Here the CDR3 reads CASSLDGTSGEEQYF. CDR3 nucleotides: TGTGCCAGCAGCCTAGATGGGACTAGCGGGGAAGAGCAGTACTTC.

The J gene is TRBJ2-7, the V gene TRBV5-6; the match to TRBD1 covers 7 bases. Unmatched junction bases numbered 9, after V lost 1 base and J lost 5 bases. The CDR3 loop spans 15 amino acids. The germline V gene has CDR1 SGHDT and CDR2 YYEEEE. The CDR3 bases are TGTGCCAGCAGCTTGAGTCCAAGGGACAGTCACGAGCAGTACTTC. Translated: CASSLSPRDSHEQYF.

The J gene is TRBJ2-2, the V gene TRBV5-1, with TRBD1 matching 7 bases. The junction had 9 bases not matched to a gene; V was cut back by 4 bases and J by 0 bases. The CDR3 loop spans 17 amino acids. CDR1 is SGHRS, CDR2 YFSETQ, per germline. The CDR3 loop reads CASSLRPGQTNTGELFF. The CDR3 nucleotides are TGCGCCAGCAGCCTCAGACCGGGACAGACGAACACCGGGGAGCTGTTTTTT.

The CDR3 protein is CASSPIMSPTNEKLFF. The DNA for the CDR3 is TGCGCCAGCAGCCCTATCATGTCCCCAACTAATGAAAAACTGTTTTTT. V is TRBV4-1 and J is TRBJ1-4; D is unresolved. Between the trimmed V and J ends, which lost 4 bases and 0 bases, there was a span of 12 bases. Germline V gene lookup returns CDR1 MGHRA and CDR2 YSYEKL. The CDR3 is 16 residues long.

The CDR3 DNA sequence: TGTGCCAGCAGTTTAAGCCCATACAATGAGCAGTTCTTC. This sequence encodes CASSLSPYNEQFF. The V call is TRBV12-3 or TRBV12-4, the J call TRBJ2-1; no reliable D call. Trimming stripped 2 bases from V and 4 bases from J, with 6 bases between. The CDR3 runs 13 residues.

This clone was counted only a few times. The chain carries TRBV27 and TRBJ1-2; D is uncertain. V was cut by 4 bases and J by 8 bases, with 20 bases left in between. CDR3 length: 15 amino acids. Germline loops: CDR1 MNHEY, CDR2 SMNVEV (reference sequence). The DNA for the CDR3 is TGTGCCAGCAGTTCATTCGCAACCCTGGAGGGCGGCTACACCTTC. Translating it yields CASSSFATLEGGYTF.

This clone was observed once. DNA of the CDR3: TGTGCCAGCAGTATGCCGGGACAGGGAGTACGGGAGACCCAGTACTTC. Translation: CASSMPGQGVRETQYF. This chain uses TRBV28 with TRBJ2-5; 9 positions agree with TRBD1. After removal of 5 bases from V and 5 bases from J, the junction contained 12 bases not matched to a gene. The CDR3 is 16 residues long. Germline V CDR1 and CDR2: MDHEN, SYDVKM.

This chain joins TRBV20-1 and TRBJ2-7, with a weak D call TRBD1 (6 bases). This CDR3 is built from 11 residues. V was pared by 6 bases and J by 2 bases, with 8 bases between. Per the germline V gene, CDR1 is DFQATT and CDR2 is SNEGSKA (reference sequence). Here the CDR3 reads CSAHRAYEQYF. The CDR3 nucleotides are TGCAGTGCCCACAGGGCCTACGAGCAGTACTTC.

In DNA, the CDR3 is TGTGCCAGTAGTTCCACTCCCGCGGAAAACACCGGGGAGCTGTTTTTT. This gives the protein CASSSTPAENTGELFF. The chain uses TRBV19 and TRBJ2-2; D is unclear. Germline V CDR1 and CDR2: LNHDA, SQIVND (reference sequence). The CDR3 is 16 residues long. V was cut by 5 bases and J by 2 bases, with 15 bases left in between. Filled out from reference TRBV19 and TRBJ2-2, the complete variable domain reads DGGITQSPKYLFRKEGQNVTLSCEQNLNHDAMYWYRQDPGQGLRLIYYSQIVNDFQKGDIAEGYSVSREKKESFPLTVTSAQKNPTAFYLCASSSTPAENTGELFFGEGSRLTVL.

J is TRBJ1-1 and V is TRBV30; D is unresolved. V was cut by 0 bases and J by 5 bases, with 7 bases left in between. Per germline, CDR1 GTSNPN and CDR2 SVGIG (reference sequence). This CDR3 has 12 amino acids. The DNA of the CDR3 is TGTGCCTGGAGTGTCAGCGGGACTGAAGCTTTCTTT. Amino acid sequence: CAWSVSGTEAFF.

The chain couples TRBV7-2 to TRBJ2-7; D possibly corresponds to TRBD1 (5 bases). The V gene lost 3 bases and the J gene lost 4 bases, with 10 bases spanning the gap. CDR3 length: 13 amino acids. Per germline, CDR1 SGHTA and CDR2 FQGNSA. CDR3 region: CASSFDRGYEQYV. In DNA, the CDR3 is TGTGCCAGCAGCTTCGACAGAGGATACGAGCAGTACGTC.